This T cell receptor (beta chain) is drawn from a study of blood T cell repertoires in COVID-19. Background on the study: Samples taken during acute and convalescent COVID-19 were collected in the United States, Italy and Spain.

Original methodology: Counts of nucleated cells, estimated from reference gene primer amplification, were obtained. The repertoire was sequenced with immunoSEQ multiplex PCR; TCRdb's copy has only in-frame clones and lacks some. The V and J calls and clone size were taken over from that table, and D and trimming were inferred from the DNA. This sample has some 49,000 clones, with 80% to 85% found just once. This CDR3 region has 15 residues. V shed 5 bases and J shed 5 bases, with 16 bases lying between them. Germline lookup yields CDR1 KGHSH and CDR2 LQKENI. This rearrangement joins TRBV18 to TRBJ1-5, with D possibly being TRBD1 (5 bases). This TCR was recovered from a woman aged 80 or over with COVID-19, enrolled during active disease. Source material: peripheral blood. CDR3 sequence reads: CASSSRQSEDQPQHF. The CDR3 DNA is TGTGCCAGCTCAAGCCGACAGAGTGAAGATCAGCCCCAGCATTTT.